This T cell receptor beta chain came from a study of blood T cells in healthy people across ages. Extractions gave at least 5 micrograms of total RNA per sample. Study-level results: Unsorted PBMCs blocked a conclusive comparison of naive and antigen-experienced cells.

Concerning this clonotype: Its antigen is not known.

Using a J-beta primer mix together with a sample-barcoded 5' primer, a second PCR was run for about 6 to 11 cycles. CDR3-containing paired-end reads numbered at least 2.5 million in each sample. In TCRdb, the 5' RACE reads were re-called with MiXCR into one record per CDR3 protein. The profile shows fewer than 800,000 distinct CDR3 sequences, under 25% of them singletons. Germline assignment: CDR1 MNHNS and CDR2 SASEGT. This CDR3 comprises 15 residues. V gave up 5 bases and J gave up 9 bases; unmatched junction bases: 11. The chain has TRBV6-1 and TRBJ2-1; 9 bases line up with TRBD2. Source material: blood. The source is a man in his 70s in good health. In DNA, the CDR3 is TGTGCCAGCAGTCGAGGGGGCGGGAGGGTTGGTGAGCAGTTCTTC. Translating gives CASSRGGGRVGEQFF.